The source of this TCR beta chain is a study of identical twins. Study-wide findings and caveats: Models predicted too little out-of-frame TCR alpha sharing in monozygotic twins. With abundant cord blood beta clonotypes, insertions were fewer; memory repertoires showed no such pattern.

The trim removed 1 base at V and 6 bases at J, leaving 12 bases unmatched. The CDR3 loop spans 17 amino acids. Germline assignment: CDR1 LGHDT and CDR2 YNNKEL (reference sequence). With no exceptions, donors were healthy Caucasians. TCRdb passed the 5' RACE reads through MiXCR, listing each CDR3 protein once. This table holds around 570,000 distinct CDR3 sequences, just under 10% found once. Comments on this clonotype: Its antigen is still unknown.

The sample was also linked to a second study, of yellow fever vaccine responses in identical twins.

This chain links TRBV3-1 with TRBJ2-1; 7 bases align to TRBD2. This sequence originates from a woman aged 18-29 years in good health. The sequencing input was PBMCs. The CDR3 DNA follows: TGTGCCAGCAGCCAAGTCCGACGGGGGGTCGGGCCCAATGAGCAGTTCTTC. As protein: CASSQVRRGVGPNEQFF.